This TCR beta chain was sequenced for a study of blood T cell repertoires in COVID-19. Whole-study context: Acute and convalescent COVID-19 samples came from the United States, Italy and Spain. The analysed material was cDNA or gDNA that came from T cells, B-cell-depleted T cells, or PBMCs.

In the source study's methods: Reference gene primer amplification in the assay estimated nucleated cell counts. The data were produced by immunoSEQ multiplex PCR, yet TCRdb's version contains in-frame clones alone and is incomplete. That table supplies the V and J calls and clone size; D and trimming were determined from the DNA. The sample has approximately 350,000 clones, around 90% seen once. CDR1 is LGHDT and CDR2 is YNNKEL in the germline V gene (reference sequence). V lost 1 base, J lost 5 bases, and 7 bases stayed unmatched. The CDR3 sequence is 15 residues long. This sequence was found in a middle-aged man with acute or convalescent COVID-19. The source material was peripheral blood. V gene TRBV3-1 (or the pseudogene TRBV3-2) combines with J gene TRBJ2-7; the match to TRBD2 covers 8 bases. The CDR3, as DNA: TGTGCCAGCAGCCAAGCTTTTAGCGGGAAGAACGAGCAGTACTTC. Translated: CASSQAFSGKNEQYF.